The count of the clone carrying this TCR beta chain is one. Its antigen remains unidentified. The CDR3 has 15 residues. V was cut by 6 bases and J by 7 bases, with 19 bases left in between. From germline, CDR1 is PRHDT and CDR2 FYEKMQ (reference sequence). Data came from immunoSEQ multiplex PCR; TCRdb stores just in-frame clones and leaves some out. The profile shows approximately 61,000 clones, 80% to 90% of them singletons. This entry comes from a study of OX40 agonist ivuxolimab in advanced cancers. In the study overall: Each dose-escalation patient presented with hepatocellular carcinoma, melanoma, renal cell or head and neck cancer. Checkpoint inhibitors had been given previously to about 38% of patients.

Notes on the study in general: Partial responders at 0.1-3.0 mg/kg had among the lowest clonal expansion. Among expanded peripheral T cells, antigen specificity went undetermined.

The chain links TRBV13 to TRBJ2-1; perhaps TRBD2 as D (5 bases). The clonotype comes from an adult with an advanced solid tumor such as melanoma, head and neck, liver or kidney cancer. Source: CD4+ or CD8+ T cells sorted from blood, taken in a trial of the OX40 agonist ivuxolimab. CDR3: CASRMTGLTGNEQFF. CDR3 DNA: TGTGCCAGCAGAATGACCGGACTGACGGGTAATGAGCAGTTCTTC.